The 22 T cell receptor beta chains reported below all come from one sample, sequenced in a study of cytomegalovirus exposure and HLA in healthy donors. With 60 Vbeta and 13 Jbeta primers, the PCR was carried out. TCRdb keeps only in-frame clones here, not all; method: immunoSEQ multiplex PCR. The table records over 75,000 clones, roughly four fifths of them present only once. Source material: PBMCs. The source is a young man in good health and CMV-seropositive.

The J gene is TRBJ1-5, the V gene TRBV27, with 7 nucleotides matching TRBD1. The V gene end was trimmed by 2 bases and the J gene end by 3 bases; junction bases not matched to a gene: 1. The CDR3 extends over 14 amino acids. Germline V lookup: CDR1 MNHEY, CDR2 SMNVEV (reference sequence). The CDR3 is CASSLQGDNQPQHF. CDR3 bases: TGTGCCAGCAGTTTACAGGGGGACAATCAGCCCCAGCATTTT.

The rearrangement links TRBV28 to TRBJ1-1, with D hard to call. Trimming left V 6 bases short and J 3 bases short, with 11 bases between. Germline-derived CDR1 and CDR2 are MDHEN and SYDVKM. CDR3 length equals 13 residues. The CDR3 loop reads CASSPLRDTEAFF. The CDR3 DNA sequence: TGTGCCAGCAGCCCCCTTCGGGACACTGAAGCTTTCTTT. The variable domain in full, completed from reference TRBV28 and TRBJ1-1, reads DVKVTQSSRYLVKRTGEKVFLECVQDMDHENMFWYRQDPGLGLRLIYFSYDVKMKEKGDIPEGYSVSREKKERFSLILESASTNQTSMYLCASSPLRDTEAFFGQGTRLTVV.

This sequence joins TRBV4-1 and TRBJ1-1, with 7 bases aligning to TRBD1. After removal of 4 bases from V and 1 base from J, the junction contained 9 bases not matched to a gene. The CDR3 has 16 residues. Germline V lookup: CDR1 MGHRA, CDR2 YSYEKL. The CDR3 bases are TGCGCCAGCAGCCCCAGGCCCGGGACAGCGAACACTGAAGCTTTCTTT. Amino acid sequence: CASSPRPGTANTEAFF.

The V call is TRBV5-5, the J call TRBJ1-5; tentative D call: TRBD1 (5 bases). CDR1 and CDR2 (germline): SGHKS, YYEKEE (reference sequence). The CDR3 spans 16 residues. Deletions cut 1 base from V and 9 bases from J, with 20 bases between. As DNA, the CDR3 is TGTGCCAGCAGCTTGAGGGTACAGGCAGGTTATATGCCCCAGCATTTT. Amino acid sequence: CASSLRVQAGYMPQHF.

This chain links TRBV30 with TRBJ2-5; 10 bases are shared with TRBD1. The germline V gene encodes CDR1 GTSNPN and CDR2 SVGIG (reference sequence). V shed 0 bases and J 5 bases; nucleotides not matched to a gene: 9. The CDR3 loop spans 16 amino acids. CDR3 sequence reads: CAWSVRVTGGGETQYF. In DNA, the CDR3 is TGTGCCTGGAGTGTAAGGGTGACAGGGGGCGGGGAGACCCAGTACTTC. The full variable domain, with the rest looked up from reference TRBV30 and TRBJ2-5, is SQTIHQWPATLVQPVGSPLSLECTVEGTSNPNLYWYRQAAGRGLQLLFYSVGIGQISSEVPQNLSASRPQDRQFILSSKKLLLSDSGFYLCAWSVRVTGGGETQYFGPGTRLLVL.

This chain connects TRBV7-2 to TRBJ2-7; 7 bases agree with TRBD1. The CDR3 is 15 amino acids. Germline V CDR1 and CDR2: SGHTA, FQGNSA. The junction had 8 bases not matched to a gene; V was cut back by 4 bases and J by 2 bases. The CDR3, as DNA: TGTGCCAGCAGCTCGATCCGGGACAGAGCCTACGAGCAGTACTTC. It yields the protein CASSSIRDRAYEQYF. Complete variable domain (other parts from reference TRBV7-2 and TRBJ2-7): GAGVSQSPSNKVTEKGKDVELRCDPISGHTALYWYRQSLGQGLEFLIYFQGNSAPDKSGLPSDRFSAERTGGSVSTLTIQRTQQEDSAVYLCASSSIRDRAYEQYFGPGTRLTVT.

The chain carries TRBV25-1 and TRBJ1-4; D remains unclear. The CDR3 consists of 13 residues. Germline V CDR1 and CDR2: MGHDK, SYGVNS. Trimming stripped 6 bases from V and 11 bases from J, with 16 bases between. The CDR3 region has the DNA TGTGCCAGCAGCGTCGGACTCGGTGGGAAACTGTTTTTT. Encoded protein: CASSVGLGGKLFF.

The V and J genes are TRBV7-9 and TRBJ2-7; 7 nucleotides align to TRBD1. Per the germline V gene, CDR1 is SEHNR and CDR2 is FQNEAQ (reference sequence). This CDR3 region has 13 residues. Germline trimming cut 3 bases from V and 1 base from J; bases unmatched to any gene: 0. CDR3 loop: CASSFRGSYEQYF. CDR3 sequence (DNA): TGTGCCAGCAGCTTCAGGGGGTCCTACGAGCAGTACTTC.

The rearrangement links TRBV11-2 to TRBJ2-1; no reliable D call. Germline values: CDR1 SGHAT, CDR2 FQNNGV. The length of the CDR3 is 15 residues. V lost 4 bases and J lost 3, with 13 bases in between. The CDR3 reads CASSSTMAGYNEQFF. The CDR3 nucleotides are TGTGCCAGCAGCTCCACCATGGCAGGCTACAATGAGCAGTTCTTC.

The V gene is TRBV30, the J gene TRBJ1-1; D remains unclear. The CDR3 totals 14 residues. Germline V lookup: CDR1 GTSNPN, CDR2 SVGIG (reference sequence). Trimming cost V 1 base and J 8 bases, with 17 bases left between them. In nucleotides, the CDR3 is TGTGCCTGGAGTGAGCGACCCCTCTCATTCGAAGCTTTCTTT. The encoded protein is CAWSERPLSFEAFF.

This chain connects TRBV5-4 to TRBJ1-5, with 12 bases aligning to TRBD1. Germline CDR1 and CDR2: SGHNT and YYREEE (reference sequence). Trimming took 3 bases from V and 4 from J; bases not matched to a gene: 5. There are 16 residues in the CDR3. The CDR3 sequence is CASSSMGQGANQPQHF. CDR3 nucleotides: TGTGCCAGCAGCTCGATGGGACAGGGGGCAAATCAGCCCCAGCATTTT. The full variable domain, in which reference TRBV5-4 and TRBJ1-5 provide the parts outside the CDR3, is ETGVTQSPTHLIKTRGQQVTLRCSSQSGHNTVSWYQQALGQGPQFIFQYYREEENGRGNFPPRFSGLQFPNYSSELNVNALELDDSALYLCASSSMGQGANQPQHFGDGTRLSIL.

This chain joins TRBV5-1 and TRBJ2-1; 10 bases line up with TRBD2. V lost 2 bases and J lost 2; bases outside the gene matches: 1. The CDR3 length is 15 residues. Germline values: CDR1 SGHRS, CDR2 YFSETQ. The CDR3 DNA reads TGCGCCAGCAGCTTAGCGGGAGGGACCTACAATGAGCAGTTCTTC. As protein: CASSLAGGTYNEQFF.

The chain carries TRBV18 and TRBJ2-5; 8 bases agree with TRBD2. The junction had 7 bases not matched to a gene; V was cut back by 3 bases and J by 4 bases. Looked up from germline, CDR1 is KGHSH and CDR2 is LQKENI. The CDR3 length is 15 residues. The CDR3 coding sequence is TGTGCCAGCTCACCCTTTAGCGGGAAGGGAGAGACCCAGTACTTC. Amino acid sequence: CASSPFSGKGETQYF.

This clone appeared a few times. This chain links TRBV18 with TRBJ2-3; 7 bases map to TRBD2. Germline V lookup: CDR1 KGHSH, CDR2 LQKENI. The ends lost 1 base at V and 2 bases at J; junction bases unmatched: 3. This CDR3 contains 15 residues. CDR3 region: CASSPQLANTDTQYF. CDR3 bases: TGTGCCAGCTCACCACAACTAGCGAACACAGATACGCAGTATTTT.

The J gene is TRBJ1-1, the V gene TRBV28; maybe TRBD1 (5 bases). The germline CDR1 and CDR2 sequences are MDHEN and SYDVKM. The ends were cut back, 5 bases at V and 1 base at J, with 20 bases in the middle. The CDR3 contains 17 residues. For the CDR3, the DNA is TGTGCCAGCAGTCGATCAGGGCCCCACGGCGGGAACACTGAAGCTTTCTTT. This translates into CASSRSGPHGGNTEAFF. Complete variable domain (other parts from reference TRBV28 and TRBJ1-1): DVKVTQSSRYLVKRTGEKVFLECVQDMDHENMFWYRQDPGLGLRLIYFSYDVKMKEKGDIPEGYSVSREKKERFSLILESASTNQTSMYLCASSRSGPHGGNTEAFFGQGTRLTVV.

The chain links TRBV9 to TRBJ2-7; 10 bases are a match to TRBD1. V lost 4 bases, J lost 9 bases, and 13 bases stayed unmatched. The CDR3 totals 15 residues. Germline V gives CDR1 SGDLS, CDR2 YYNGEE. The CDR3, as DNA: TGTGCCAGCAGCCGTACCGGGACAGGGGCCGAGGGGCAGTACTTC. Its translation: CASSRTGTGAEGQYF.

This sequence joins TRBV5-6 and TRBJ2-7, with D possibly matching TRBD1 (6 bases). Looked up from germline, CDR1 is SGHDT and CDR2 is YYEEEE. The CDR3 runs to 15 residues. Trimming removed 1 base at V and 7 bases at J, with 18 bases between. The DNA for the CDR3 is TGTGCCAGCAGCTTGAACGACAGGCCAATTAATGAGCAGTACTTC. Its translation: CASSLNDRPINEQYF.

The chain has TRBV28 and TRBJ1-4; D is perhaps TRBD1 (6 bases). The CDR3 is 17 amino acids. Trimming took 5 bases from V and 5 from J, leaving 21 bases between them. CDR1 is MDHEN and CDR2 is SYDVKM in the germline V gene. CDR3 sequence reads: CASSPLSGTRGNEKLFF. CDR3 DNA: TGTGCCAGCAGTCCCCTATCCGGCACCAGGGGAAATGAAAAACTGTTTTTT.

CDR3 protein: CASSLVSRSYEQYF. CDR3 sequence (DNA): TGTGCCAGCAGCTTGGTTTCTAGGTCCTACGAGCAGTACTTC. V gene TRBV5-6 combines with J gene TRBJ2-5; D is undetermined. The DNA end favors TRBJ2-7, so the J call may be wrong. The germline gives CDR1 SGHDT, CDR2 YYEEEE. This CDR3 is 14 amino acids long.

This clone has a handful of counts. This rearrangement joins TRBV19 to TRBJ2-7; 7 bases align to TRBD1. The CDR3 length is 15 residues. Unmatched junction bases numbered 14, after V lost 8 bases and J lost 4 bases. The germline V gene has CDR1 LNHDA and CDR2 SQIVND (reference sequence). CDR3 region: CASAATGSPPYEQYF. The CDR3 DNA is TGTGCCAGTGCGGCGACAGGGTCCCCTCCTTACGAGCAGTACTTC.

This clone was counted between two and nine times. The J gene is TRBJ1-1, the V gene TRBV27; 7 nucleotides align to TRBD1. The CDR3 runs 13 residues. Looked up from germline, CDR1 is MNHEY and CDR2 is SMNVEV (reference sequence). V lost 5 bases to trimming and J lost 7 bases; unmatched junction nucleotides: 7. The CDR3 here is CASSLTGQGEAFF. The CDR3 DNA is TGTGCCAGCAGTCTGACAGGGCAAGGTGAAGCTTTCTTT.

This clone has at least ten counts. The chain joins TRBV27 to TRBJ2-7, with 10 bases matching TRBD2. The CDR3 is made up of 16 amino acids. CDR1 is MNHEY, CDR2 SMNVEV, per germline (reference sequence). After removal of 4 bases from V and 2 bases from J, the junction contained 8 bases not matched to a gene. The CDR3 region is CASSSSAGGPTYEQYF. As DNA, the CDR3 is TGTGCCAGCAGTTCTTCAGCGGGAGGGCCTACCTACGAGCAGTACTTC.